This is a list of T cell receptor beta chains from one sample in a study of blood T cell repertoires in COVID-19. Using immunoSEQ multiplex PCR, the repertoire was profiled, and TCRdb retains in-frame clones only, with some absent. The table includes over 250,000 clones, roughly 90% detected once. The sequenced sample was peripheral blood. The receptors stem from a man in his 60s who had recovered from COVID-19. Each CDR3 is given with its conserved first and last residue. The D gene is left open where the match is weak. The size entry is marked missing in some rows and otherwise reads once, few, many or a size class.

V gene	J gene	D gene	clone size	CDR3 protein	CDR3 DNA
TRBV9	TRBJ2-5	NA	NA	CASSLQGSPGQETQYF	TGTGCCAGCAGCTTACAGGGATCTCCTGGTCAAGAGACCCAGTACTTC
TRBV4-2	TRBJ1-1	NA	NA	CASSQVRTQGGKVLAFF	TGTGCCAGCAGCCAAGTAAGGACACAGGGCGGTAAGGTGTTAGCTTTCTTT
TRBV4-1	TRBJ1-5	NA	once	CASSQVAVGNPQHF	TGCGCCAGCAGCCAAGTGGCGGTGGGTAATCCCCAGCATTTT
TRBV5-4	TRBJ2-6	NA	NA	CAGGPAAGSGANVLTF	TGTGCCGGGGGACCAGCTGCGGGGTCTGGGGCCAACGTCCTGACTTTC
TRBV10-3	TRBJ2-5	TRBD2	NA	CAISGSSGGLGTQYF	TGTGCCATCAGTGGGAGTAGCGGGGGCCTAGGGACCCAGTACTTC
TRBV5-1	TRBJ1-2	TRBD1	NA	CASSLWAGGNGYTF	TGCGCCAGCAGCTTGTGGGCAGGGGGAAATGGCTACACCTTC
TRBV12-5	TRBJ1-6	TRBD1	once	CASGQGTGYSPLHF	TGTGCTAGTGGTCAGGGGACAGGGTACTCACCCCTCCACTTT
TRBV14	TRBJ1-6	NA	NA	CASSQDFRGSYNSPLHF	TGTGCCAGCAGCCAAGATTTTCGGGGATCCTATAATTCACCCCTCCACTTT
TRBV7-2	TRBJ2-5	NA	NA	CASSLAGGGGETQYF	TGTGCCAGCAGCTTAGCAGGAGGGGGGGGAGAGACCCAGTACTTC
TRBV6-5	TRBJ1-1	NA	NA	CASTGGNTEAFF	TGTGCCAGCACCGGTGGGAACACTGAAGCTTTCTTT
TRBV10-3	TRBJ1-5	TRBD1	NA	CAISRDSNQPQHF	TGTGCCATCAGTAGGGACAGCAACCAGCCCCAGCATTTT
TRBV9	TRBJ2-2	NA	NA	CASSPGGSVNGELFF	TGTGCCAGCAGCCCCGGAGGGTCCGTCAACGGGGAGCTGTTTTTT
TRBV9	TRBJ2-1	TRBD1	NA	CASSAPLSIGGQGAASSYNEQFF	TGTGCCAGCAGCGCTCCTCTTTCCATCGGCGGACAGGGGGCGGCGAGTTCCTACAATGAGCAGTTCTTC
TRBV11-2	TRBJ2-5	TRBD2	NA	CASSLLRGGAFTWEETQYF	TGTGCCAGCAGCTTACTCCGCGGGGGGGCCTTTACGTGGGAAGAGACCCAGTACTTC
TRBV3-1/TRBV3-2	TRBJ2-5	TRBD2	NA	CASSPGASGGAGTQYF	TGTGCCAGCAGCCCCGGGGCTAGCGGGGGGGCGGGGACCCAGTACTTC
TRBV2	TRBJ1-1	NA	NA	CASEGGGLGGRDTEAFF	TGTGCCAGCGAAGGAGGAGGGCTTGGAGGACGGGACACTGAAGCTTTCTTT
TRBV19	TRBJ2-4	TRBD1	few	CASSKGGTGGGKNIQYF	TGTGCCAGTAGTAAGGGCGGGACAGGGGGCGGTAAAAACATTCAGTACTTC
TRBV19	TRBJ1-2	NA	NA	CASSIGSNSGGYTF	TGTGCCAGTAGTATTGGTTCGAACTCGGGAGGCTACACCTTC
TRBV7-3	TRBJ2-1	TRBD2	NA	CASSFGTSGGNEQFF	TGTGCCAGCAGCTTCGGGACTAGCGGGGGGAATGAGCAGTTCTTC
TRBV6-5	TRBJ2-1	TRBD1	NA	CASSRQGAYNEQFF	TGTGCCAGCAGTCGACAGGGGGCTTACAATGAGCAGTTCTTC
TRBV6-1	TRBJ2-3	TRBD2	NA	CASSARVAGGFTDTQYF	TGTGCCAGCAGTGCCCGTGTAGCGGGGGGATTCACAGATACGCAGTATTTT
TRBV9	TRBJ2-5	TRBD2	NA	CASSVSGGNQETQYF	TGTGCCAGCAGCGTTAGCGGGGGGAATCAAGAGACCCAGTACTTC
TRBV18	TRBJ1-6	NA	few	CASSTQENSYNSPLHF	TGTGCCAGCTCAACCCAGGAAAACTCCTATAATTCACCCCTCCACTTT
TRBV7-2	TRBJ1-1	NA	NA	CASRSRENTEAFF	TGTGCCAGCAGAAGCCGAGAGAACACTGAAGCTTTCTTT
TRBV15	TRBJ2-2	NA	NA	CATSRDRGTGELFF	TGTGCCACCAGCAGAGATCGGGGGACCGGGGAGCTGTTTTTT
TRBV18	TRBJ1-2	TRBD1	NA	CASSPKTGGLDYGYTF	TGTGCCAGCTCACCGAAGACAGGGGGCTTGGACTATGGCTACACCTTC
TRBV30	TRBJ1-5	TRBD1	once	CAWSGDRARQPQHF	TGTGCCTGGAGCGGGGACAGGGCGAGGCAGCCCCAGCATTTT
TRBV19	TRBJ1-5	NA	NA	CASSALQAGVSNQPQHF	TGTGCCAGTAGTGCCTTACAGGCGGGGGTAAGCAATCAGCCCCAGCATTTT
TRBV30	TRBJ2-1	TRBD2	NA	CAHEGSGAYNEQFF	TGTGCCCATGAGGGTAGCGGGGCCTACAATGAGCAGTTCTTC
TRBV5-1	TRBJ1-4	TRBD1	once	CASSLGGQRNEKLFF	TGCGCCAGCAGCTTGGGGGGACAGAGAAATGAAAAACTGTTTTTT
TRBV6-2/TRBV6-3	TRBJ2-5	NA	NA	CASSYGRLTQETQYF	TGTGCCAGCAGTTACGGCAGATTGACACAAGAGACCCAGTACTTC
TRBV6-5	TRBJ1-3	NA	once	CASSRTRSSGNTIYF	TGTGCCAGCAGTCGCACAAGGAGCTCTGGAAACACCATATATTTT
TRBV27	TRBJ2-7	NA	NA	CASSLYGRTYEQYF	TGTGCCAGCAGTTTATACGGACGGACTTACGAGCAGTACTTC
TRBV7-9	TRBJ1-1	TRBD1	once	CASSLKGTDTEAFF	TGTGCCAGCAGCTTAAAGGGGACAGACACTGAAGCTTTCTTT
TRBV9	TRBJ1-2	TRBD1	NA	CASSGTQGGYGYTF	TGTGCCAGCAGCGGGACACAGGGGGGCTATGGCTACACCTTC
TRBV6-5	TRBJ2-7	TRBD1	NA	CASSLAGTGSGEQYF	TGTGCCAGCAGTTTAGCCGGGACAGGGTCCGGCGAGCAGTACTTC
TRBV24-1	TRBJ2-1	TRBD1	once	CATSEIGTGDYNEQFF	TGTGCCACCAGTGAGATCGGGACAGGAGACTACAATGAGCAGTTCTTC
TRBV12-3/TRBV12-4	TRBJ1-2	NA	NA	CASSRLEFGGYTF	TGTGCCAGCAGCCGACTCGAATTTGGGGGCTACACCTTC
TRBV6-5	TRBJ2-7	TRBD1	NA	CASSSPQGASYEQYF	TGTGCCAGCAGTTCCCCTCAGGGGGCCTCCTACGAGCAGTACTTC
TRBV12-3/TRBV12-4	TRBJ2-7	NA	NA	CASSGTYYEQYF	TGTGCCAGCTCCGGGACTTATTACGAGCAGTACTTC
TRBV27	TRBJ1-1	NA	NA	CASSLSGGGAPEAFF	TGTGCCAGCAGTTTATCCGGCGGTGGGGCCCCTGAAGCTTTCTTT
TRBV2	TRBJ2-2	NA	NA	CASSEGQGYGELFF	TGTGCCAGCAGTGAAGGCCAGGGGTACGGGGAGCTGTTTTTT
TRBV18	TRBJ1-1	NA	NA	CASSPQLGQNTEAFF	TGTGCCAGCTCACCACAACTTGGTCAGAACACTGAAGCTTTCTTT
TRBV12-5	TRBJ2-7	TRBD1	once	CASGLKTGTGPYEQYF	TGTGCTAGTGGTTTGAAAACCGGGACAGGGCCTTACGAGCAGTACTTC
TRBV11-2	TRBJ1-1	NA	NA	CASSLDVRVWNTEAFF	TGTGCCAGCAGCTTAGATGTTAGAGTCTGGAACACTGAAGCTTTCTTT
TRBV30	TRBJ1-2	TRBD1	NA	CAWSLQGAPNYGYTF	TGTGCCTGGAGTCTACAGGGGGCGCCTAACTATGGCTACACCTTC
TRBV10-3	TRBJ1-1	NA	NA	CAISESGQNTEAFF	TGTGCCATCAGTGAGTCTGGACAGAACACTGAAGCTTTCTTT
TRBV14	TRBJ2-1	TRBD1	few	CASSFRRQGAGGEQFF	TGTGCCAGCAGCTTTAGACGCCAGGGGGCTGGAGGTGAGCAGTTCTTC
TRBV30	TRBJ1-3	NA	NA	CAWSVLGNTIYF	TGTGCCTGGAGTGTACTGGGAAACACCATATATTTT
TRBV12-3/TRBV12-4	TRBJ1-2	NA	NA	CASSLAKGAGYTF	TGTGCCAGCAGTTTAGCGAAGGGAGCTGGCTACACCTTC
TRBV6-5	TRBJ1-1	TRBD1	NA	CASSWTGGTMNTEAFF	TGTGCCAGCAGTTGGACAGGGGGCACGATGAACACTGAAGCTTTCTTT
TRBV3-1/TRBV3-2	TRBJ2-3	TRBD2	NA	CASSHYTSGGTDTQYF	TGTGCCAGCAGCCACTATACTAGCGGGGGAACAGATACGCAGTATTTT
TRBV5-6	TRBJ1-4	TRBD1	NA	CASSLGSLQGKREKLFF	TGTGCCAGTAGCTTGGGTTCCCTACAGGGGAAACGGGAAAAACTGTTTTTT
TRBV4-1	TRBJ2-7	NA	NA	CASSLAAVSYEQYF	TGCGCCAGCAGCCTGGCCGCGGTCTCCTACGAGCAGTACTTC
TRBV5-6	TRBJ2-1	TRBD1	NA	CASSWGTASFFF	TGTGCCAGCAGCTGGGGGACAGCGTCTTTCTTCTTC